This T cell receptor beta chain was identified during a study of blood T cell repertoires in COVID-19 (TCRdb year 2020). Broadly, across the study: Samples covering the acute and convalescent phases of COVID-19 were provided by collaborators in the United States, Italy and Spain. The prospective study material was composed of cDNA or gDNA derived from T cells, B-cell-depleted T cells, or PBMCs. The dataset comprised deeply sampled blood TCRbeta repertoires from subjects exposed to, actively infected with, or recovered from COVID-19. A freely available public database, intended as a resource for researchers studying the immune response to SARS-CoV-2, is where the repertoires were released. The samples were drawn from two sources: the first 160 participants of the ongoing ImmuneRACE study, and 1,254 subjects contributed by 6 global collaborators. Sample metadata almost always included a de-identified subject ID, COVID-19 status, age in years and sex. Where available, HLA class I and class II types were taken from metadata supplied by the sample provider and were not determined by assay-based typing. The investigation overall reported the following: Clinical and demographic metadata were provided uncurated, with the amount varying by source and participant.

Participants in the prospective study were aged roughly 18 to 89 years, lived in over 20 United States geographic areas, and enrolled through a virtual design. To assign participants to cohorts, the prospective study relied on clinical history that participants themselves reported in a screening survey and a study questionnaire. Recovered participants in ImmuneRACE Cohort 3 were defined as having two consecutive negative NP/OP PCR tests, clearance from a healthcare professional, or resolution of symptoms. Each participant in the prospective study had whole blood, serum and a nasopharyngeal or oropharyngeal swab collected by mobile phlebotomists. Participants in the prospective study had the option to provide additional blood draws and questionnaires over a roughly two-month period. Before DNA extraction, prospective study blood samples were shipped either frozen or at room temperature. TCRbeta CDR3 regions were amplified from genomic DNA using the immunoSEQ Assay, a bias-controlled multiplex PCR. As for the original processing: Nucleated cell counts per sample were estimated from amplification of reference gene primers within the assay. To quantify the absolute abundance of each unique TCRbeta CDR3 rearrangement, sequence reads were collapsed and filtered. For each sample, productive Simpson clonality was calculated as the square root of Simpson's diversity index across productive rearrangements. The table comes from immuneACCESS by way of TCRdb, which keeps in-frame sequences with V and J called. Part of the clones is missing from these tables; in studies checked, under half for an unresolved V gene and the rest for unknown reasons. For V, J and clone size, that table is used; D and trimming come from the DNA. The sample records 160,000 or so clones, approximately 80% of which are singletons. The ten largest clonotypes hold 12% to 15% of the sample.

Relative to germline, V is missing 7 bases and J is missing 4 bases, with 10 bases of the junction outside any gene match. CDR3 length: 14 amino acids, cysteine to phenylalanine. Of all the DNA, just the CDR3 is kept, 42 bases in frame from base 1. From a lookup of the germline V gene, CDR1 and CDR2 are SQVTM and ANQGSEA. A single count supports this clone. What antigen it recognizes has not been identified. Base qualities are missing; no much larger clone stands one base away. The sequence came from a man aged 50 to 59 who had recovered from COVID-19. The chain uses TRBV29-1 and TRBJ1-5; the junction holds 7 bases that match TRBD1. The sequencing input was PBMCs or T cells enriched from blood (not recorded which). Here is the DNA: TGCAGCGCAACAGCCGGGACAGAGAATCAGCCCCAGCATTTT. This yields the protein CSATAGTENQPQHF.